Each of the 16 T cell receptor beta chains below was sequenced from the same sample in a study of blood T cell repertoires in COVID-19. The assay was immunoSEQ multiplex PCR, and TCRdb's table has in-frame clones only and misses some. Of 250,000 to 350,000 clones listed, roughly 89% were seen once; the top ten hold 3.5% to 4.5%. Sequencing was done on a sample of PBMCs or T cells enriched from blood (not recorded which). These receptor sequences come from a woman in her late teens or twenties with acute COVID-19.

The rearrangement joins TRBV7-9 to TRBJ2-1, with 7 positions matching TRBD2. CDR3 length equals 16 residues. Germline assignment: CDR1 SEHNR and CDR2 FQNEAQ (reference sequence). The trim removed 5 bases at V and 0 bases at J, leaving 7 bases unmatched. The CDR3 nucleotides are TGTGCCAGCAGCATGGGCCGGGGGGTCTCCTACAATGAGCAGTTCTTC. Encoded protein: CASSMGRGVSYNEQFF.

V is TRBV13 and J is TRBJ2-7, with D perhaps TRBD2 (6 bases). V lost 5 bases to trimming and J lost 1 base, with 12 bases between them. The CDR3 runs 14 residues. CDR1 is PRHDT, CDR2 FYEKMQ, per germline (reference sequence). The CDR3 coding sequence is TGTGCCAGCAGCAGACTAGGCGCGTCCTACGAGCAGTACTTC. Its protein is CASSRLGASYEQYF.

This chain connects TRBV4-1 to TRBJ2-7, with TRBD2 identical over 7 bases. V lost 4 bases, J lost 0 bases, and 6 bases stayed unmatched. This CDR3 is 15 amino acids long. CDR1 is MGHRA and CDR2 is YSYEKL in the germline V gene. The CDR3: CASSRGLPSSYEQYF. DNA of the CDR3: TGCGCCAGCAGCCGGGGACTACCGAGCTCCTACGAGCAGTACTTC.

This chain uses TRBV7-9 with TRBJ1-4; maybe TRBD1 (6 bases). CDR3 length equals 14 residues. Germline CDR1 reads SEHNR; CDR2 reads FQNEAQ (reference sequence). V lost 1 base to trimming and J lost 11 bases, with 14 bases between them. CDR3 in DNA: TGTGCCAGCAGCTTAGGGGCAGGGGAGGGGAAACTGTTTTTT. Translated: CASSLGAGEGKLFF.

The CDR3, as DNA: TGCGCCAGCAGCTTGGAGCGGCTAGCGGGAGACAATGAGCAGTTCTTC. This translates into CASSLERLAGDNEQFF. J is TRBJ2-1 and V is TRBV5-1; TRBD2 matches 10 bases. J was trimmed by 5 bases and V by 0 bases; bases with no gene match: 5. Germline V lookup: CDR1 SGHRS, CDR2 YFSETQ. There are 16 residues in the CDR3. The whole variable domain, remainder taken from reference TRBV5-1 and TRBJ2-1, is KAGVTQTPRYLIKTRGQQVTLSCSPISGHRSVSWYQQTPGQGLQFLFEYFSETQRNKGNFPGRFSGRQFSNSRSEMNVSTLELGDSALYLCASSLERLAGDNEQFFGPGTRLTVL.

CDR3 loop: CASSFGNSYNEQFF. CDR3 bases: TGTGCCAGCAGTTTCGGTAACTCCTACAATGAGCAGTTCTTC. The chain combines TRBV28 with TRBJ2-1; D uncertain. The CDR3 has 14 residues. Germline assignment: CDR1 MDHEN and CDR2 SYDVKM. The germline V and J ends were trimmed by 3 bases and 0 bases, with 6 bases remaining between them.

The J gene is TRBJ2-7, the V gene TRBV18; no definite D call. Trimming removed 1 base from V and 4 bases from J, with 11 bases in between. Germline-derived CDR1 and CDR2 are KGHSH and LQKENI. This CDR3 comprises 14 residues. The chain's CDR3 is CASSPLPDGYEQYF. The CDR3 DNA follows: TGTGCCAGCTCACCACTTCCCGACGGGTACGAGCAGTACTTC.

The chain links TRBV29-1 to TRBJ2-1; 10 nucleotides agree with TRBD2. This CDR3 is built from 14 residues. After removal of 7 bases from V and 4 bases from J, the junction contained 7 bases not matched to a gene. Germline CDR1 is SQVTM and CDR2 is ANQGSEA. The CDR3 nucleotides read TGCAGCGCTAGCGGGAGTGGTCTATACAATGAGCAGTTCTTC. Translation gives CSASGSGLYNEQFF.

The chain links TRBV7-9 to TRBJ1-1; 9 nucleotides agree with TRBD1. Losses at the gene ends were 1 base for V and 3 bases for J; bases not matched to a gene: 6. This CDR3 has 16 amino acids. Germline lookup yields CDR1 SEHNR and CDR2 FQNEAQ (reference sequence). The CDR3 DNA reads TGTGCCAGCAGCTTAGACAGGGGGCCGGTGGACACTGAAGCTTTCTTT. Its protein product is CASSLDRGPVDTEAFF.

As for this clone: Its ends do not fully match the called genes, so a read error is possible. V gene TRBV7-7 combines with J gene TRBJ1-5; D might be TRBD1 (6 bases). Germline values: CDR1 SSHAT, CDR2 FNYEAQ (reference sequence). The CDR3 totals 18 residues. In nucleotides, the CDR3 is TGTGCTAGCAGCTTAGGGGGGCCCTTCCTCTATAGCAATCAGCCCCAGCATTTT. Its translation: CASSLGGPFLYSNQPQHF.

The chain carries TRBV7-9 and TRBJ1-1, with D possibly TRBD1 on 5 matching bases. Per germline, CDR1 SEHNR and CDR2 FQNEAQ (reference sequence). Trimming pared 5 bases from V and 5 bases from J, leaving 21 bases between. This CDR3 comprises 16 residues. This CDR3 is CASSLPGVSGWTEAFF. CDR3 sequence (DNA): TGTGCCAGCAGCCTCCCGGGGGTCTCTGGGTGGACTGAAGCTTTCTTT.

The chain uses TRBV5-1 and TRBJ2-2, with 10 nucleotides matching TRBD2. The CDR3 loop spans 16 amino acids. V lost 4 bases to trimming and J lost 2 bases; unmatched junction nucleotides: 5. The germline CDR1 and CDR2 sequences are SGHRS and YFSETQ. The CDR3 loop is CASSIWTSGNTGELFF. CDR3 in DNA: TGCGCCAGCAGCATATGGACTAGCGGAAACACCGGGGAGCTGTTTTTT.

This clone came up a few times. J is TRBJ1-2 and V is TRBV6-1; D call uncertain. This CDR3 contains 14 residues. Germline CDR1 and CDR2: MNHNS and SASEGT. V lost 1 base and J lost 0, with 6 bases in between. The CDR3 sequence is CASSEGTANYGYTF. The CDR3 DNA is TGTGCCAGCAGTGAAGGAACAGCTAACTATGGCTACACCTTC.

The rearrangement joins TRBV11-3 to TRBJ2-4; 11 positions agree with TRBD2. The CDR3 is made up of 16 amino acids. The germline CDR1 and CDR2 sequences are SGHNT and YENEEA. V lost 1 base and J lost 7; bases outside the gene matches: 6. DNA of the CDR3: TGTGCCAGCAGCTTAGGTTTTAGCGGGAGGGGTAACATTCAGTACTTC. Protein: CASSLGFSGRGNIQYF.

V is TRBV6-1 and J is TRBJ1-3; no definite D call. Deletions cut 2 bases from V and 0 bases from J, with 8 bases between. The CDR3 loop spans 15 amino acids. Germline V gene data show CDR1 as MNHNS and CDR2 as SASEGT. CDR3 sequence (DNA): TGTGCCAGCAGTGAAACACAGAGCTCTGGAAACACCATATATTTT. Its protein product is CASSETQSSGNTIYF.

This chain links TRBV5-1 with TRBJ2-7, with 10 positions matching TRBD1. Trimming at V came to 4 bases and at J to 5 bases, leaving 6 bases not matched to a gene. The CDR3 length is 14 residues. Germline CDR1 and CDR2: SGHRS and YFSETQ. CDR3 protein: CASSLRDRGNEQYF. CDR3 coding DNA: TGCGCCAGCAGCCTGCGGGACAGGGGAAACGAGCAGTACTTC.